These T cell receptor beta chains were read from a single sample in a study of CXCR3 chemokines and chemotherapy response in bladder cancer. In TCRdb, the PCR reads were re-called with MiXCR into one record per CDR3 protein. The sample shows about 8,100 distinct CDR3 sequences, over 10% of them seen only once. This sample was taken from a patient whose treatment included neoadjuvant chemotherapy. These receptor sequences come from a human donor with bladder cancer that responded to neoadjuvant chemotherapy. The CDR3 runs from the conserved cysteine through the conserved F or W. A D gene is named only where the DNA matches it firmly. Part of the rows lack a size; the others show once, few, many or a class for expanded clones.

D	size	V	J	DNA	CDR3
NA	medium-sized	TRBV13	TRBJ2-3	TGTGCCAGCAGCACCCGCACAGATACGCAGTATTTT	CASSTRTDTQYF
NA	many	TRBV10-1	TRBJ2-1	TGCGCCAGCAGCAGGGATTACAATGAGCAGTTCTTC	CASSRDYNEQFF
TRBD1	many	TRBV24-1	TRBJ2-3	TGTGCCACCAGTGATTTCGGGACAGGGGAAGATACGCAGTATTTT	CATSDFGTGEDTQYF
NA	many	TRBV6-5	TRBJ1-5	TGTGCCAGCAGTTACTCGGGGATGGCACAGCCCCAGCATTTT	CASSYSGMAQPQHF
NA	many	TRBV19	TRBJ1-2	TGTGCCAGTAGTATAGGGGTTGCCGGTAACTATGGCTACACCTTC	CASSIGVAGNYGYTF
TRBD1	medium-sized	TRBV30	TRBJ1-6	TGTGCCTGGAGTGTCCCGGACAGGGAAAATTCACCCCTCCACTTT	CAWSVPDRENSPLHF
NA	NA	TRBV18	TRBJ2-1	TGTGCCAGCTCACCATCTGCGGGATTTGGTGAGCAGTTCTTC	CASSPSAGFGEQFF
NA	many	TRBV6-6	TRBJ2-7	TGTGCCAGCTTAGGGACCGAGCAGTACTTC	CASLGTEQYF
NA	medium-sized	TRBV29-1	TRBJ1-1	TGCAGCGTTCGTCAGGCAACGGGGACTGAAGCTTTCTTT	CSVRQATGTEAFF
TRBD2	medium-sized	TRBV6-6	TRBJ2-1	TGTGCCAGCAGTTTCCCTACTAGCGATGAGCAGTTCTTC	CASSFPTSDEQFF
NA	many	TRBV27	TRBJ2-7	TGTGCCAGCAGTTTATTCTGGACACCGAGCTACGAGCAGTACTTC	CASSLFWTPSYEQYF
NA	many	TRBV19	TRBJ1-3	TGTGCCAGTATTCTCGGAAACACCATATATTTT	CASILGNTIYF
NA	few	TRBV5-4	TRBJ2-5	TGTGCCAGCAGCGCGAATAGTCGCCAAGAGACCCAGTACTTC	CASSANSRQETQYF
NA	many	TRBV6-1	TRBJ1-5	TGTGCCAGCACGACGGGGCCCCAGCATTTT	CASTTGPQHF
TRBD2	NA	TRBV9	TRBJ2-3	TGTGCCAGCAGCATCACCACTAGCGGGGGGTCGACGAATACGCAGTATTTT	CASSITTSGGSTNTQYF
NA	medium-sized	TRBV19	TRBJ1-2	TGTGCCAGTAGCCCCGGAACAGGGATCGGCTACACCTTC	CASSPGTGIGYTF
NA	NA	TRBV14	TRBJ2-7	TGTGCCAGCAGCCGTAGGGCAGTTCAGACGAGCTCCTACGAGCAGTACTTC	CASSRRAVQTSSYEQYF
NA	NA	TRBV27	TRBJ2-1	TGTGCCAGCAGTTCGGGACAAACCTACAATGAGCAGTTCTTC	CASSSGQTYNEQFF